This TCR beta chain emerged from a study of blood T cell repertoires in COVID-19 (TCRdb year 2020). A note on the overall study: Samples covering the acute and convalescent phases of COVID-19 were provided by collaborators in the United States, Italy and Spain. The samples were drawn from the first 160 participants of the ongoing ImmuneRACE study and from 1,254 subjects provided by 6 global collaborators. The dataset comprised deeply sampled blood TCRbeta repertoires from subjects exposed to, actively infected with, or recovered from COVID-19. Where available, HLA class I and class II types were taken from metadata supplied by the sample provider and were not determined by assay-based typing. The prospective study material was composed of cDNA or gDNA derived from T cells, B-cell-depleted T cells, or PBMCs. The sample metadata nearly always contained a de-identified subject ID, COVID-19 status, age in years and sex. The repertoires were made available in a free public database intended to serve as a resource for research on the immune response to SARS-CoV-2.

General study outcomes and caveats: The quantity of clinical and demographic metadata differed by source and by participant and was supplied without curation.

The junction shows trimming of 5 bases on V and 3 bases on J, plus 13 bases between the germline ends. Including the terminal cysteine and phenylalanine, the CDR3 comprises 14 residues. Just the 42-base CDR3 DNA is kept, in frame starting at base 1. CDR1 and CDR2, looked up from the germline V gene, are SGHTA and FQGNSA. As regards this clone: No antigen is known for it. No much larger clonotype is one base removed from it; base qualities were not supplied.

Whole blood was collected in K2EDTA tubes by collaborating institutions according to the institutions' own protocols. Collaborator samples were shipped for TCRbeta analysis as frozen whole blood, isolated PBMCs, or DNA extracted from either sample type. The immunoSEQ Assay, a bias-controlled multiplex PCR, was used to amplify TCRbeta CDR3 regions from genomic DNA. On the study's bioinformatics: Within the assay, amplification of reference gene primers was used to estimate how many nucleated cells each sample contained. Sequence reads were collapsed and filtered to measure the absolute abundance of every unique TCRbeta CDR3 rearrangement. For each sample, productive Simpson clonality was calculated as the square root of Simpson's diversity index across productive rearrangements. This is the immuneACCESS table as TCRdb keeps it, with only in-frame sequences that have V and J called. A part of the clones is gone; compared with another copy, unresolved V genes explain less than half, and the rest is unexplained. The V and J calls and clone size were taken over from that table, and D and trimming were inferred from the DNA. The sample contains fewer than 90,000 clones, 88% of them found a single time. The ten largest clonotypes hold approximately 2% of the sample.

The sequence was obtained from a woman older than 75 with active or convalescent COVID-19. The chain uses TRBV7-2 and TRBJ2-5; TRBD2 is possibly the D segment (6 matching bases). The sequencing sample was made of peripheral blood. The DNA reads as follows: TGTGCCAGCAGCCGGGGGACGCCTAAAGAGACCCAGTACTTC. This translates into CASSRGTPKETQYF.